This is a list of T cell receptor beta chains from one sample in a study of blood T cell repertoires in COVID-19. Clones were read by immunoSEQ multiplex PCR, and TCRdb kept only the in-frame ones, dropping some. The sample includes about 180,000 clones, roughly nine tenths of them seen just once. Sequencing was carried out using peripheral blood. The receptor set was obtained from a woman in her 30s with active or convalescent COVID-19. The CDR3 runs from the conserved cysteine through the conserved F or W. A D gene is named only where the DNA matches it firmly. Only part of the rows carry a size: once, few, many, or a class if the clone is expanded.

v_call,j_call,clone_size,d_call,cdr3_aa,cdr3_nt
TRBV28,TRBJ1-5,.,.,CAGSRRQGNQPQHF,TGTGCCGGATCAAGACGGCAGGGCAATCAGCCCCAGCATTTT
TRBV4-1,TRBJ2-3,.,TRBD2,CASSQERVAGGSTDTQYF,TGCGCCAGCAGCCAAGAGAGAGTAGCGGGGGGTAGCACAGATACGCAGTATTTT
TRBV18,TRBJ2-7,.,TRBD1,CASSPPRTGHQYF,TGTGCCAGCTCACCTCCCCGGACAGGCCACCAGTACTTC
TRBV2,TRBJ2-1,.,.,CASSDGGRSYNEQFF,TGTGCCAGCAGTGATGGTGGGCGCTCCTACAATGAGCAGTTCTTC
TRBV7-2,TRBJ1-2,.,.,CASSAGLNMGYTF,TGTGCCAGCAGCGCGGGTCTGAATATGGGCTACACCTTC
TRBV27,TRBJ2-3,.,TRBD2,CASSPDSGISTDTQYF,TGTGCCAGCAGTCCAGATAGCGGGATTAGCACAGATACGCAGTATTTT
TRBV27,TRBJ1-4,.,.,CASSPYTGGNEKLFF,TGTGCCAGCAGTCCTTATACGGGGGGGAATGAAAAACTGTTTTTT
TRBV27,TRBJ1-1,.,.,CASSLSRLNTEAFF,TGTGCCAGCAGTTTATCCAGGCTGAACACTGAAGCTTTCTTT
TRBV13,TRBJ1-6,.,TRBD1,CASSTYPRTGANSPLHF,TGTGCCAGCAGCACTTACCCAAGGACAGGCGCTAATTCACCCCTCCACTTT
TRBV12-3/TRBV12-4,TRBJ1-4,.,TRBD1,CASRQGANEKLFF,TGTGCCAGCAGACAGGGGGCTAATGAAAAACTGTTTTTT
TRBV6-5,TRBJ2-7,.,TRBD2,CASRNPGLANEQYF,TGTGCCAGCAGAAACCCGGGACTAGCGAACGAGCAGTACTTC
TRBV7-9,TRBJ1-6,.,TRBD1,CASTTGQGGENSPLHF,TGTGCCAGCACCACGGGACAGGGGGGAGAGAATTCACCCCTCCACTTT
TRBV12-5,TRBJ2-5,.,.,CASGFTLAETQYF,TGTGCTAGTGGTTTTACACTAGCAGAGACCCAGTACTTC
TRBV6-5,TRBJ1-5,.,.,CATRLFNQPQHF,TGTGCCACCCGTCTTTTCAATCAGCCCCAGCATTTT
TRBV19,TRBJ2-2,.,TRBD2,CASSSTSGSGTGELFF,TGTGCCAGTAGCTCGACTAGCGGGAGTGGCACCGGGGAGCTGTTTTTT
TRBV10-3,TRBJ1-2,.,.,CAISWTDTNYGYTF,TGTGCCATCAGTTGGACAGATACTAACTATGGCTACACCTTC
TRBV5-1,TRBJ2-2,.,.,CASSLAVTMNTGELFF,TGCGCCAGCAGCTTGGCCGTGACTATGAACACCGGGGAGCTGTTTTTT
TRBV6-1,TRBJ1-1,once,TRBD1,CASSDRGILNTEAFF,TGTGCCAGCAGTGACAGGGGGATTCTGAACACTGAAGCTTTCTTT
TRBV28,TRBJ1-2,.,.,CASSLGARPNYGYTF,TGTGCCAGCAGTTTAGGAGCCCGACCTAACTATGGCTACACCTTC
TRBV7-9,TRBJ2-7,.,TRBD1,CASSVDRGRRPDSYEQYF,TGTGCCAGCAGCGTGGACAGGGGCCGACGACCCGACTCCTACGAGCAGTACTTC
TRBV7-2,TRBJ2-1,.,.,CASSLARLDREQFF,TGTGCCAGCAGCTTAGCCCGACTTGACCGTGAGCAGTTCTTC
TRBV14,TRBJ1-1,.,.,CASSQNMNTEAFF,TGTGCCAGCAGCCAAAACATGAACACTGAAGCTTTCTTT
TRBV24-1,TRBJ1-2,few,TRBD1,CATSDSWTGPYGYTF,TGTGCCACCAGTGACTCATGGACAGGACCCTATGGCTACACCTTC
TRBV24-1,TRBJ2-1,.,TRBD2,CATETSGDLNEQFF,TGTGCCACCGAGACTAGCGGGGATCTCAATGAGCAGTTCTTC
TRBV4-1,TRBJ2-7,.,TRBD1,CASSQEIRDRVSYEQYF,TGCGCCAGCAGCCAAGAAATCAGGGACAGGGTATCCTACGAGCAGTACTTC
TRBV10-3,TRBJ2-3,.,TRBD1,CAISEGQALTDTQYF,TGTGCCATCAGTGAAGGACAGGCCCTCACAGATACGCAGTATTTT
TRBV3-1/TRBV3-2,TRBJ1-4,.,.,CASSKGIYSTNEKLFF,TGTGCCAGCAGCAAGGGGATTTACTCAACTAATGAAAAACTGTTTTTT
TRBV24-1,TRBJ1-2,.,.,CATSDLKYPGNYGYTF,TGTGCCACCAGTGATTTGAAGTACCCAGGGAACTATGGCTACACCTTC
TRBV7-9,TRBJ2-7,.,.,CASRPGGEVGEQYF,TGTGCCAGCAGGCCAGGAGGGGAAGTTGGCGAGCAGTACTTC
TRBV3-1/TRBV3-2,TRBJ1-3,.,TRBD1,CASSQTRTGVGGNTIYF,TGTGCCAGCAGCCAAACCCGGACAGGGGTGGGTGGAAACACCATATATTTT
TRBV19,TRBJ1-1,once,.,CASSIDRLSNTEAFF,TGTGCCAGTAGTATCGACAGGCTTTCTAACACTGAAGCTTTCTTT
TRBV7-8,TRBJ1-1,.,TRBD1,CASRGAGTDPFKAFF,TGTGCCAGCAGGGGAGCCGGGACAGACCCGTTTAAAGCTTTCTTT
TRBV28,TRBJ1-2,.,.,CATESRGYTF,TGTGCCACCGAGAGTCGAGGCTACACCTTC
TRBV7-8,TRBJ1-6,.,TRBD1,CASSLAGTGNSPLHF,TGTGCCAGCAGCTTGGCCGGGACAGGCAATTCACCCCTCCACTTT
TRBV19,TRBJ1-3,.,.,CASQQGSQTADSGNTIYF,TGTGCCAGTCAACAGGGCAGTCAAACGGCCGACTCTGGAAACACCATATATTTT
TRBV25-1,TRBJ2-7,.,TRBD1,CASRGTGSNEQYF,TGTGCCAGCAGAGGGACAGGTTCTAACGAGCAGTACTTC
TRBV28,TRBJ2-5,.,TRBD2,CASSLLANQETQYF,TGTGCCAGCAGTCTACTAGCGAACCAAGAGACCCAGTACTTC
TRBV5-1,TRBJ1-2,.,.,CASSFDRNYGYTF,TGCGCCAGCAGCTTCGACAGAAACTATGGCTACACCTTC
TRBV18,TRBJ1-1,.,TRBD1,CASSPLTGAYTEAFF,TGTGCCAGCTCACCACTGACAGGGGCCTACACTGAAGCTTTCTTT
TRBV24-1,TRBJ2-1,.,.,CATSALPNEQFF,TGTGCCACCAGTGCTCTACCTAATGAGCAGTTCTTC
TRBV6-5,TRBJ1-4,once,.,CASSYGAGVEEKLFF,TGTGCCAGCAGTTATGGCGCGGGAGTTGAGGAAAAACTGTTTTTT
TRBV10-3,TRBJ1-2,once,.,CAISAVWATADGYTF,TGTGCCATCAGTGCGGTGTGGGCAACGGCCGATGGCTACACCTTC
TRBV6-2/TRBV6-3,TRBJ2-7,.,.,CASSYGQLNYEQYF,TGTGCCAGCAGTTACGGACAGCTTAACTACGAGCAGTACTTC
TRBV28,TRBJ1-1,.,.,CASSFRGGTEAFF,TGTGCCAGCAGTTTCCGGGGAGGCACTGAAGCTTTCTTT
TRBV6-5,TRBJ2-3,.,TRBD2,CASSYSNGGVPDTQYF,TGTGCCAGCAGTTACTCGAACGGGGGGGTGCCAGATACGCAGTATTTT
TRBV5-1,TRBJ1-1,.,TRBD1,CASSFGTGGDRAFF,TGCGCCAGCAGCTTTGGGACAGGGGGCGACCGAGCTTTCTTT